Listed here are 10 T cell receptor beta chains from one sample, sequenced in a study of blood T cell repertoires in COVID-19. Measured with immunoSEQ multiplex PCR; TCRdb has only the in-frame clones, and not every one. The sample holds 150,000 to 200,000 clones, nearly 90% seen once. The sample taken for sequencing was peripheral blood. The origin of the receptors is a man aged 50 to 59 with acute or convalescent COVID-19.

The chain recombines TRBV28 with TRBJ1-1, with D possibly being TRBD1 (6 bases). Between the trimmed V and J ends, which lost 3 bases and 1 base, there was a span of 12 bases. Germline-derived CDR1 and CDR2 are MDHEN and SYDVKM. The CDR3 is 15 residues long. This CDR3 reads CASSFGTPRNTEAFF. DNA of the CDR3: TGTGCCAGCAGTTTCGGGACACCGAGGAACACTGAAGCTTTCTTT. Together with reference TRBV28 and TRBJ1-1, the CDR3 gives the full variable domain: DVKVTQSSRYLVKRTGEKVFLECVQDMDHENMFWYRQDPGLGLRLIYFSYDVKMKEKGDIPEGYSVSREKKERFSLILESASTNQTSMYLCASSFGTPRNTEAFFGQGTRLTVV.

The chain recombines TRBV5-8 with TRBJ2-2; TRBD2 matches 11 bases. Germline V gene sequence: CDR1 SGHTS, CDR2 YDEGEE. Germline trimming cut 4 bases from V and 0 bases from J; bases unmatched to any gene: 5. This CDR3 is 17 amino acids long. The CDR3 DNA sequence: TGTGCCAGCAGCCCGACTAGCGGGACCGCGAACACCGGGGAGCTGTTTTTT. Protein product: CASSPTSGTANTGELFF.

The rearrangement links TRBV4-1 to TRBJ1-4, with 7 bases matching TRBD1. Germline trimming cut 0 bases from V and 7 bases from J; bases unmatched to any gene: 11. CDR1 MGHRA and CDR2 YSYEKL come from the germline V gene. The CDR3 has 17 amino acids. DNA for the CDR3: TGCGCCAGCAGCCAAGAAGGTATGGGACAGAGGAGTGAAAAACTGTTTTTT. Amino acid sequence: CASSQEGMGQRSEKLFF.

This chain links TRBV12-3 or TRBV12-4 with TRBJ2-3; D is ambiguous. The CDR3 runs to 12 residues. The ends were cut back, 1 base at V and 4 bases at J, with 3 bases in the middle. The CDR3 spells CASSLGADTQYF. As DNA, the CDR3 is TGTGCCAGCAGTTTAGGCGCAGATACGCAGTATTTT.

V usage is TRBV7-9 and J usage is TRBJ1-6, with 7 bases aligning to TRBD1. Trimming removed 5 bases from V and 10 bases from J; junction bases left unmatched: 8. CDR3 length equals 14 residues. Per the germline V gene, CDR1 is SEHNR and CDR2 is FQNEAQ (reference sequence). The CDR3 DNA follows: TGTGCCAGCAGCCCCACAGGGGATGGCTCACCCCTCCACTTT. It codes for CASSPTGDGSPLHF.

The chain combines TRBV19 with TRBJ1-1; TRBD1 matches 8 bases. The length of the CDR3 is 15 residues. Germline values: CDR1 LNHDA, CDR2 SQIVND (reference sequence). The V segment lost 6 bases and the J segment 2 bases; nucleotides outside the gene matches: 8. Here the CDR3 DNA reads TGTGCCAGTAGGAAAGAGGGACAGGTCAACACTGAAGCTTTCTTT. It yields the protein CASRKEGQVNTEAFF.

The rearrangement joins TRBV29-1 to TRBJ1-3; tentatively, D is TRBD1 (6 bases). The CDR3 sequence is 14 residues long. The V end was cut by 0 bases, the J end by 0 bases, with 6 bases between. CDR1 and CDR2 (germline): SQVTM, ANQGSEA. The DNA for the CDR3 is TGCAGCGTTGAAGAGACAGGCTCTGGAAACACCATATATTTT. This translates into CSVEETGSGNTIYF.

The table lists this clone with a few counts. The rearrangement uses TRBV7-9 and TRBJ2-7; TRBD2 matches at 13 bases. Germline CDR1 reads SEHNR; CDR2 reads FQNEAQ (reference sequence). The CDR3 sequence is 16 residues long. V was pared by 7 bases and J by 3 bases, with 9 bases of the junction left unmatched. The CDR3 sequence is CASTKVGTSGIYEQYF. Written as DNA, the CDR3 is TGTGCCAGCACCAAGGTCGGGACTAGCGGGATCTACGAGCAGTACTTC.

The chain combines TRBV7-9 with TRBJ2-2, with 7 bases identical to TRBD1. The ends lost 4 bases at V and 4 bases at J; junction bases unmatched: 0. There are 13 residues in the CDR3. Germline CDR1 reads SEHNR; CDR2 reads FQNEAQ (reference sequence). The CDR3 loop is CASSWDSTGELFF. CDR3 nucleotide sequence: TGTGCCAGCAGCTGGGACAGCACCGGGGAGCTGTTTTTT.

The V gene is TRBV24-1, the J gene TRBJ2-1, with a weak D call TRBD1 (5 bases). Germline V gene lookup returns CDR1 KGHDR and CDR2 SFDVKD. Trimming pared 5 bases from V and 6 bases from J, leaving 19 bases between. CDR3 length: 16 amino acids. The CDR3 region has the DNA TGTGCCACCAGTGTCTCGGACCCAGGGTACCGCAATGAGCAGTTCTTC. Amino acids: CATSVSDPGYRNEQFF.